This T cell receptor beta chain was captured by sequencing in a study of blood T cells in healthy people across ages. Study-level results: In these data, TCR beta diversity tracked strongly with naive T cell percentage.

As for this clonotype: Its cognate antigen is unknown.

Germline CDR1 LGHDT, CDR2 YNNKEL (reference sequence). CDR3 length: 14 residues. The V end was cut by 0 bases, the J end by 10 bases, with 15 bases between. Primed by a sample-barcoded 5' primer and a J-beta primer mix, a second PCR proceeded for 7 to 11 cycles. Every cDNA molecule carried a tag from a template-switch adaptor bearing 12 random nucleotides. Samples each returned at least 3 million CDR3-containing paired-end reads. TCRdb analysed the 5' RACE reads with MiXCR anew, one entry per CDR3 protein. The sample includes hundreds of thousands of distinct CDR3 sequences, about 24% of them seen just once.

The source is a man aged 65 to 85 in good health. Sequenced sample: blood. V is TRBV3-1 and J is TRBJ1-1; D is undetermined. Here the CDR3 reads CASSQDVGILGAFF. CDR3 DNA: TGTGCCAGCAGCCAAGATGTTGGGATTTTGGGAGCTTTCTTT.